The sequence of this TCR beta chain was determined in a study of cytomegalovirus exposure and HLA in healthy donors. For this clone: Its target is not known.

PCR amplification relied on 60 Vbeta primers (plus 13 Jbeta primers). Sequencing used immunoSEQ multiplex PCR; TCRdb keeps in-frame clones, though not all of them. The data show about 110,000 clones, about four fifths seen once. V gave up 8 bases and J gave up 5 bases, with 20 bases separating them. This CDR3 region has 14 residues. In germline, CDR1 is GTSNPN, CDR2 SVGIG (reference sequence). General study points: A highly shared variant cluster was judged a likely technical artifact. In a later analysis, TCR beta V- and J-gene trimming was associated with a missense DCLRE1C variant.

The sequencing sample was made of PBMCs. V and J are TRBV30 and TRBJ2-3; D might be TRBD1 (5 bases). The receptor comes from a man aged 25 to 45 in good health and CMV-seropositive. The CDR3 DNA reads TGTGCCGGGCGCAGGCCGGTGGGGCTAGATACGCAGTATTTT. It is translated as CAGRRPVGLDTQYF.